This paragraph reports one TCR beta chain. This record belongs to a study of CD4 and CD8 cells across lung adenocarcinoma regions. This CDR3 comprises 11 residues. Deletions cut 5 bases from V and 6 bases from J, with 6 bases between. Donors had localized lung adenocarcinoma, a non-small cell lung cancer. One entry per CDR3 protein, called by TCRdb with MiXCR from the PCR reads. The sample has about 6,500 distinct CDR3 sequences, about 45% seen once; the top ten hold about 18%. V usage is TRBV12-3 or TRBV12-4 and J usage is TRBJ2-3; D unresolved. Sequencing was performed on CD8+ T cells from the center of a lung tumor. The TCR was taken from a female donor with lung adenocarcinoma. The CD4 and CD8 labels of this study may be unreliable. Here the CDR3 DNA reads TGTGCCAGCAGTCCAAGGGATACGCAGTATTTT. Encoded protein: CASSPRDTQYF.